This TCR beta chain is drawn from a study of monozygotic twins with inflammatory bowel disease. Germline V gene lookup returns CDR1 ENHRY and CDR2 SYGVKD. CDR3 length: 13 residues. The study, taken as a whole, reports: IBD patients shared fewer clonotypes with others than healthy twins, especially with disease activity. Cells of different T cell subtypes could not be told apart.

TCRdb reprocessed the 5' RACE reads, with one entry per CDR3 protein and no DNA. The sample has 330,000 or so distinct CDR3 sequences. To note about this clonotype: The antigen is unknown.

Sequencing was done on a sample of blood. The TCR comes from a human donor with ulcerative colitis or Crohn's disease, or a healthy co-twin of an affected twin (not recorded which). The J gene is TRBJ1-3, the V gene TRBV10-3; TCRdb's D gene call, TRBD1, goes unchecked for lack of DNA. Here the CDR3 reads CAISEVGANTIYF.